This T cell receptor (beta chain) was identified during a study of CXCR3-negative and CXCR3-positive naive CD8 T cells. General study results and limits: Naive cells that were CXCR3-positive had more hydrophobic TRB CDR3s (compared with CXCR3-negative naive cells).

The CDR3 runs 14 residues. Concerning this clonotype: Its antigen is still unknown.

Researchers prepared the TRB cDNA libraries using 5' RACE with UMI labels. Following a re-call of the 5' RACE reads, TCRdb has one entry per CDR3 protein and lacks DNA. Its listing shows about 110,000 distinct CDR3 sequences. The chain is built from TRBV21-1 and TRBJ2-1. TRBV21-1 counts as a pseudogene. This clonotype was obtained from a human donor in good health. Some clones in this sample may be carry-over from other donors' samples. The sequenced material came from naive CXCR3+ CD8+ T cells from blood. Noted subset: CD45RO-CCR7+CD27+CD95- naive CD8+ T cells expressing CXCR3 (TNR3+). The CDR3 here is CASSKVAFNNEQFF.